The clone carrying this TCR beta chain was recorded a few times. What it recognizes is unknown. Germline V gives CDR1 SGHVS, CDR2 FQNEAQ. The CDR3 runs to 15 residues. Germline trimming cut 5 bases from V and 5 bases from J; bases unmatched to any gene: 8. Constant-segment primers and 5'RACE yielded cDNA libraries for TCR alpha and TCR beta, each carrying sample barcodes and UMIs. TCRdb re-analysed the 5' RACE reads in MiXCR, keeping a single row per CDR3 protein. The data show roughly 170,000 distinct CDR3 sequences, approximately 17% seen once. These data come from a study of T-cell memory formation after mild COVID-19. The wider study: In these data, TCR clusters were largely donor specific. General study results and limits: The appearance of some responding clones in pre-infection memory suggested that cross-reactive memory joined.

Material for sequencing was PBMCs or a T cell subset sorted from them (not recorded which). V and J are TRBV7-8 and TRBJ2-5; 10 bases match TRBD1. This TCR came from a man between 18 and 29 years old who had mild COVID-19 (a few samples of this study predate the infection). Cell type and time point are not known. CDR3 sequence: CASSPSTGGSETQYF. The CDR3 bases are TGTGCCAGCAGCCCCTCGACAGGGGGCTCGGAGACCCAGTACTTC.